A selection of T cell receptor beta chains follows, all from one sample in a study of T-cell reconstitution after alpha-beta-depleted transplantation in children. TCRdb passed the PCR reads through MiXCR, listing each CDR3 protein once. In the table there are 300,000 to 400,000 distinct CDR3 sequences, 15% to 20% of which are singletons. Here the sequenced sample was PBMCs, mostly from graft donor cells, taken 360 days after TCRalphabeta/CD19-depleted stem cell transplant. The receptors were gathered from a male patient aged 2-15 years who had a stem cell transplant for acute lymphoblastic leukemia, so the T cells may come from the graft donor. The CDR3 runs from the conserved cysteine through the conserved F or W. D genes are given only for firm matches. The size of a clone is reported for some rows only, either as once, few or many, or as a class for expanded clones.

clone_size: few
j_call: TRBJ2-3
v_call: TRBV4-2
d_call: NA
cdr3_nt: TGTGCCAGCAGCCAAGATCGGGTTAGCGTCGGCACAGATACGCAGTATTTT
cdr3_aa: CASSQDRVSVGTDTQYF

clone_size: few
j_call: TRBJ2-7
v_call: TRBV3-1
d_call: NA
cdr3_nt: TGTGCCAGCAGCCGCCGACAATACGAGCAGTACTTC
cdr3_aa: CASSRRQYEQYF

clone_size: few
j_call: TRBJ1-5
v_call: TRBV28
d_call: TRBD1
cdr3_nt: TGTGCCAGCAGCTCCTTAGGGACAGGGGATCAGCCCCAGCATTTT
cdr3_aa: CASSSLGTGDQPQHF

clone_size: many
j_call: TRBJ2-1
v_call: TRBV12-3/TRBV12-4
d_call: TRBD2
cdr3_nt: TGTGCCAGCAGCCGACTGCGGGAGTTCGATGAGCAGTTCTTC
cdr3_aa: CASSRLREFDEQFF

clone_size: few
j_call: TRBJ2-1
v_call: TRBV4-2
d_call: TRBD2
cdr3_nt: TGTGCCAGCAGCCAAATTATCAGCGGGAGCAATGAGCAGTTCTTC
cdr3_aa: CASSQIISGSNEQFF

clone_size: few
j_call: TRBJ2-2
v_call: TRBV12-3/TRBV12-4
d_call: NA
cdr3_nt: TGTGCCAGCAGTCCAACCCGGGCCTTAGGGGCCGGGGAGCTGTTTTTT
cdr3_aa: CASSPTRALGAGELFF

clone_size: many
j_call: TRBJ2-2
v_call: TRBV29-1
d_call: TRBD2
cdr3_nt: TGCAGCGTTCAGGGACGGGGACTAGCGGGAAGCACCGGGGAGCTGTTTTTT
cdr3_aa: CSVQGRGLAGSTGELFF

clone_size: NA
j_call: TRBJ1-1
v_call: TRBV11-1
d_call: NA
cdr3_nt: TGTGCCAGCAGCTTCATGGTCGGGGCAGAAGCTTTCTTT
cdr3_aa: CASSFMVGAEAFF

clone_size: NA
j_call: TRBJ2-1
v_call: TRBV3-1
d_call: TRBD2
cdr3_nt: TGTGCCAGCAGCCTCCCGGCTAGCGGGAGTAATCAGCAGTTCTTC
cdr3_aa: CASSLPASGSNQQFF

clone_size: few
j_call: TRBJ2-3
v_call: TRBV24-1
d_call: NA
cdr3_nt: TGTGCCACCAGTGTTGGGAGGACCGATACGCAGTATTTT
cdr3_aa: CATSVGRTDTQYF

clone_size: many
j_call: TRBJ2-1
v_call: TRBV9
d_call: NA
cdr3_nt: TGTGCCAGCAGCGCCCCCGGGGATAGAAGCTCCTACAATGAGCAGTTCTTC
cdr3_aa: CASSAPGDRSSYNEQFF

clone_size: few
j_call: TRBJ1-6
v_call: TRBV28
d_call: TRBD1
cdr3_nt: TGTGCCAGCAGTCCCTGGACAGGGAGCTCCTATAATTCACCCCTCCACTTT
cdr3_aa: CASSPWTGSSYNSPLHF

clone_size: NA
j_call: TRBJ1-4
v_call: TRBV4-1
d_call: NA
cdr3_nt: TGCGCCAGCAGCCAATGGGGCCGGAATAATGAAAAACTGTTTTTT
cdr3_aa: CASSQWGRNNEKLFF

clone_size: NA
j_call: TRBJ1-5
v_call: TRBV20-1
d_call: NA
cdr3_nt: TGCAGTGCTTTCGGGGGGGTCAGTCAGCCCCAGCATTTT
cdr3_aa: CSAFGGVSQPQHF

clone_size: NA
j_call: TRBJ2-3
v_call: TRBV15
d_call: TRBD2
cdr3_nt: TGTGCCACCAGCAGAGTACTAGCGGGACCCACAGATACGCAGTATTTT
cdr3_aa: CATSRVLAGPTDTQYF

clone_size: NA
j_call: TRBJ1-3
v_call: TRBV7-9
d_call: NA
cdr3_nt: TGTGCCAGCAGCTTAGCCGGGCAGGGTCTTTCTGGAAACACCATATATTTT
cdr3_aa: CASSLAGQGLSGNTIYF

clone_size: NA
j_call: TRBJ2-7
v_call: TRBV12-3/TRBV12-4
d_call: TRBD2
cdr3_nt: TGTGCCAGCAGTTTGGCTAGCGGGACGGACGAGCAGTACTTC
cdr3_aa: CASSLASGTDEQYF

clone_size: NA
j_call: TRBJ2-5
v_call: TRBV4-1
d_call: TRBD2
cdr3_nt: TGCGCCAGCAGCCAAACGGGACTAGCGGGAGCAGATGAGACCCAGTACTTC
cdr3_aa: CASSQTGLAGADETQYF

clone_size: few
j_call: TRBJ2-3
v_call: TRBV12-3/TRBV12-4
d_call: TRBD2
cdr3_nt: TGTGCCACTCCCGGGACTAGACTTAAAAATACGCAGTATTTT
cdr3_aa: CATPGTRLKNTQYF

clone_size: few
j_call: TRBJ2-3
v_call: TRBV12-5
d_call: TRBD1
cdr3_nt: TGTGCTAGTGGTTTGGGTCCGGGACAGGGGGTCATTTTCACAGATACGCAGTATTTT
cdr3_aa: CASGLGPGQGVIFTDTQYF

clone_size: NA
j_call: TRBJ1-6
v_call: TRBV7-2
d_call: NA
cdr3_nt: TGTGCCAGCAATGAGGGGTATTCACCCCTCCACTTT
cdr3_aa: CASNEGYSPLHF

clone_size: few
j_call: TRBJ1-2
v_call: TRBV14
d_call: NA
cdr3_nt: TGTGCCAGCAGCCAAAACTACGCCGGCTATGGCTACACCTTC
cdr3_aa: CASSQNYAGYGYTF

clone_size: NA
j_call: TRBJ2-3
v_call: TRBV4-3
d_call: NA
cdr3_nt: TGCGCCAGCAGCGTGAGAAGACTATCCACAGATACGCAGTATTTT
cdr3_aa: CASSVRRLSTDTQYF

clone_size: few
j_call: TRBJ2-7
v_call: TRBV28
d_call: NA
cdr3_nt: TGTGCCAGCAGTTCCCCCCCCACTTACGAGCAGTACTTC
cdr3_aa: CASSSPPTYEQYF

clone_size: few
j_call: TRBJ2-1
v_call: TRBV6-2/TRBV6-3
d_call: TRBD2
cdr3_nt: TGTGCCAGCGACTTCAACCTCCAAGCTAGCGGCTACAATGAGCAGTTCTTC
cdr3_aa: CASDFNLQASGYNEQFF

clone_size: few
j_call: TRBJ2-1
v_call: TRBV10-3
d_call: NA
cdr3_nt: TGTGCCATCAGTGAGTCGGGTGGTATGAATGAGCAGTTCTTC
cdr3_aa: CAISESGGMNEQFF

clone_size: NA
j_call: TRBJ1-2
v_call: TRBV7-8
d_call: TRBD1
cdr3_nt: TGTGCCAGCAGCAAAAGGACAGGGGCCTATGGCTACACCTTC
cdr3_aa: CASSKRTGAYGYTF

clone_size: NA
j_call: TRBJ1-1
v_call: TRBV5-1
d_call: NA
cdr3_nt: TGCGCCAGCAGCTTGGCAGGGATGGAGTGGAACACTGAAGCTTTCTTT
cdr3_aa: CASSLAGMEWNTEAFF

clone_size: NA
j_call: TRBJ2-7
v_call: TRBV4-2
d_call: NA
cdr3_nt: TGTGCCAGCAGCCAAGTAAGGGTCCCCCCCTACGAGCAGTACTTC
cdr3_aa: CASSQVRVPPYEQYF

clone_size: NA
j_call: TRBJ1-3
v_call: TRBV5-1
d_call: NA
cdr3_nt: TGCGCCAGCAGCTTGGGACCGAGCTCTGGAAACACCATATATTTT
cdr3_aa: CASSLGPSSGNTIYF

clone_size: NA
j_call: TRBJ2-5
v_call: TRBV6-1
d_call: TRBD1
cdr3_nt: TGTGCCAGCAGACGGCAGGGGGTCGGGGCGACCCAGTACTTC
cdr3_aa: CASRRQGVGATQYF

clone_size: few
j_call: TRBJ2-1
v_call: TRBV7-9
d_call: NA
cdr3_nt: TGTGCCAGCAGCGCAAACAATGAGCAGTTCTTC
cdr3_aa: CASSANNEQFF

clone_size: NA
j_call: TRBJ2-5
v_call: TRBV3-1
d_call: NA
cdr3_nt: TGTGCCAGCAGCTTTTCCAGCGGGCCCCAAGAGACCCAGTACTTC
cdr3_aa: CASSFSSGPQETQYF

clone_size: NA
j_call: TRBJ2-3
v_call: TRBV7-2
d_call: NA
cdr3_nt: TGTGCCAGCAGCCTGAGGTGGGGAGCTGATTATACGCAGTATTTT
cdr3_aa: CASSLRWGADYTQYF

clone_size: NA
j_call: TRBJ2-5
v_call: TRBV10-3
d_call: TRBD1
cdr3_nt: TGTGCCATCAGTGGGGGGACAGCCCAAGAGACCCAGTACTTC
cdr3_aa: CAISGGTAQETQYF

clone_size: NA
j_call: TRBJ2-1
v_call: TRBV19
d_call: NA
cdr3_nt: TGTGCCAGTAGTGGGGGAGGGGGTAATGAGCAGTTCTTC
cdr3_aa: CASSGGGGNEQFF

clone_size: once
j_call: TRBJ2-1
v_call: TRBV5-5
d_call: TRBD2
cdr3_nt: TGTGCCAGCAGCTTGACCCGGACTAGCGGGGGGAATGAGCAGTTCTTC
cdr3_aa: CASSLTRTSGGNEQFF

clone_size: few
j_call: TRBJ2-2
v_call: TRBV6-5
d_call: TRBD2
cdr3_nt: TGTGCCAGCAGTTACACAACCCTAGCGGGGACCGGGACCGGGGAGCTGTTTTTT
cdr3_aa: CASSYTTLAGTGTGELFF

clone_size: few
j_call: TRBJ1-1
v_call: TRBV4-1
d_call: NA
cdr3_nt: TGCGCCAGCAGCCAAGAAAGGGAGTGGGGGAACACTGAAGCTTTCTTT
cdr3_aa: CASSQEREWGNTEAFF

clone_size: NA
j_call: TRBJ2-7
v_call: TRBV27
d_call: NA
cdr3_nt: TGTGCCAGCAGGGGTTTAGACGAGCAGTACTTC
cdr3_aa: CASRGLDEQYF

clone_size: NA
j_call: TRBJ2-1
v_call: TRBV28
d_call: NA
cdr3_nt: TGTGCCAGCAGTTTTAGTAACAGGGAGGTCAATGAGCAGTTCTTC
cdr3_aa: CASSFSNREVNEQFF

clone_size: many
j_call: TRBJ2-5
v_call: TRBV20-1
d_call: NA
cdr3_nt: TGCAGTGCCAACCTTCGCCAAGAGACCCAGTACTTC
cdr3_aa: CSANLRQETQYF

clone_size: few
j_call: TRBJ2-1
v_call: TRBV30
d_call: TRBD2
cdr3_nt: TGTGCCTGGAGTGTTTCCGGATTATATCTAGCGGGAGGTGAGCAGTTCTTC
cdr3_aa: CAWSVSGLYLAGGEQFF

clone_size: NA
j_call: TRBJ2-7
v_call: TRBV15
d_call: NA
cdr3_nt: TGTGCCACCAGCAACAGGGTTTCCTACGAGCAGTACTTC
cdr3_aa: CATSNRVSYEQYF

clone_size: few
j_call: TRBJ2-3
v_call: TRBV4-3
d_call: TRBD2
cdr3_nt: TGCGCCAGCAGCCAAGATCTTACGGGACTATGGGCAGATACGCAGTATTTT
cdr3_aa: CASSQDLTGLWADTQYF

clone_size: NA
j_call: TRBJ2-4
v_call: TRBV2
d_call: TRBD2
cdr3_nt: TGTGCCAGCAGTGAAATGGGACTAGCGGGAGGGTGGGACATTCAGTACTTC
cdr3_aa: CASSEMGLAGGWDIQYF

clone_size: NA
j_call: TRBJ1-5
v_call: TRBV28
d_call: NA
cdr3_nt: TGTGCCAGCAGCCAGCTTTACATCGGCAATCAGCCCCAGCATTTT
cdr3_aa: CASSQLYIGNQPQHF

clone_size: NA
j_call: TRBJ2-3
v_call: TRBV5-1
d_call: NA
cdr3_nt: TGCGCCAGCAGCTTCTCCAGTAAGCTCCCAGATACGCAGTATTTT
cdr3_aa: CASSFSSKLPDTQYF

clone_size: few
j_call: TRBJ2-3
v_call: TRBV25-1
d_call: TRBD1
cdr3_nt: TGTGCCAGCAGTGAATCCCGGACAGGAATGGGCACAGATACGCAGTATTTT
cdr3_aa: CASSESRTGMGTDTQYF

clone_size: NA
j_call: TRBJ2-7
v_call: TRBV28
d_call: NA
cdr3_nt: TGTGCCAGCAGCCTTATCTCCCGGGGGGCGCAATACTTC
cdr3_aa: CASSLISRGAQYF

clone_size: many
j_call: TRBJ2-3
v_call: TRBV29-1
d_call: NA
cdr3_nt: TGCAGCGTCACAGCGGGTGGGGTCGCAGATACGCAGTATTTT
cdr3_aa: CSVTAGGVADTQYF

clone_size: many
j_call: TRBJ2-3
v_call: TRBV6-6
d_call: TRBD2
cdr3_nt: TGTGCCAGCAGACAAATAGCGGGAGGGCCCAACTTT
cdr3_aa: CASRQIAGGPNF

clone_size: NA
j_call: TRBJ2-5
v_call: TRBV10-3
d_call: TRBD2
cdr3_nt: TGTGCCACCGGGGCGGGAGGAGAGACCCAGTACTTC
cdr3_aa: CATGAGGETQYF